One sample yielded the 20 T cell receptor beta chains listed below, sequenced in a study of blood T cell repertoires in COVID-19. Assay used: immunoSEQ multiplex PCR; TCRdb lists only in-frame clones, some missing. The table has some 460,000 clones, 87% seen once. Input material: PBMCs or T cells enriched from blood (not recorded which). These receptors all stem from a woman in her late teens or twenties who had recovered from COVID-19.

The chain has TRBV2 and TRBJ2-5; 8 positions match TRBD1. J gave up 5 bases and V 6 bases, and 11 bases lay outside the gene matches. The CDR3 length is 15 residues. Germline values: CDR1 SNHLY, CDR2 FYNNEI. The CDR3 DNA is TGTGCCAGCAGCGTTGGACAGGGAGGTTGGGAGACCCAGTACTTC. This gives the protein CASSVGQGGWETQYF.

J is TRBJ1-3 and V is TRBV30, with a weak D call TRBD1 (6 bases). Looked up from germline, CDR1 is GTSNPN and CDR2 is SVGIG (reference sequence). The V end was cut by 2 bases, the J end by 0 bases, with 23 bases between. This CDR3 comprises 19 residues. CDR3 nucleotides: TGTGCCTGGAGTCCCGGGACACCTTTATCTCCCTTCTCTGGAAACACCATATATTTT. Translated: CAWSPGTPLSPFSGNTIYF. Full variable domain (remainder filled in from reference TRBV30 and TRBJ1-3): SQTIHQWPATLVQPVGSPLSLECTVEGTSNPNLYWYRQAAGRGLQLLFYSVGIGQISSEVPQNLSASRPQDRQFILSSKKLLLSDSGFYLCAWSPGTPLSPFSGNTIYFGEGSWLTVV.

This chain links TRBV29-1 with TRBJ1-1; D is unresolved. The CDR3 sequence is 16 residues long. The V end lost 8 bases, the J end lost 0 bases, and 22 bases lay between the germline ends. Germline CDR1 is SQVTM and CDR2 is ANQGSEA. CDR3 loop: CSFLVLGVFMNTEAFF. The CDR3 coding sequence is TGCAGCTTCCTAGTTCTAGGAGTCTTCATGAACACTGAAGCTTTCTTT.

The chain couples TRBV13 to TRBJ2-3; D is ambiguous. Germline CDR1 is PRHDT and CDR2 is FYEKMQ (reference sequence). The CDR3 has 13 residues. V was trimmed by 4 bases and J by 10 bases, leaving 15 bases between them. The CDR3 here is CASSSPSASAQYF. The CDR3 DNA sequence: TGTGCCAGCAGCTCCCCGAGCGCCTCTGCGCAGTATTTT.

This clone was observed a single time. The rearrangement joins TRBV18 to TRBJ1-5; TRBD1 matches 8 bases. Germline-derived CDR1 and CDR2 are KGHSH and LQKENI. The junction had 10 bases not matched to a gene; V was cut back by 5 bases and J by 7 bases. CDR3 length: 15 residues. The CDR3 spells CASSVTGGPGQPQHF. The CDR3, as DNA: TGTGCCAGCTCAGTAACAGGGGGGCCAGGGCAGCCCCAGCATTTT.

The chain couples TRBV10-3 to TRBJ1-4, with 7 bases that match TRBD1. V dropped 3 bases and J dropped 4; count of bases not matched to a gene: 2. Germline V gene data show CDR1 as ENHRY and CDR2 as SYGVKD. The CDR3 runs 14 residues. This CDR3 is CAISEQGFNEKLFF. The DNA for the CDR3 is TGTGCCATCAGTGAACAGGGGTTTAATGAAAAACTGTTTTTT.

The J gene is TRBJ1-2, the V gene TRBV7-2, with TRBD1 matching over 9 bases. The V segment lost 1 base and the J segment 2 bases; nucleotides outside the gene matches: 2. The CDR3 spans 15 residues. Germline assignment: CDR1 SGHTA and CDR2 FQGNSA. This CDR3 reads CASSLEQGANYGYTF. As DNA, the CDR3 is TGTGCCAGCAGCTTAGAACAGGGGGCGAACTATGGCTACACCTTC. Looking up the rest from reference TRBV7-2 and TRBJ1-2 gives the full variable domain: GAGVSQSPSNKVTEKGKDVELRCDPISGHTALYWYRQSLGQGLEFLIYFQGNSAPDKSGLPSDRFSAERTGGSVSTLTIQRTQQEDSAVYLCASSLEQGANYGYTFGSGTRLTVV.

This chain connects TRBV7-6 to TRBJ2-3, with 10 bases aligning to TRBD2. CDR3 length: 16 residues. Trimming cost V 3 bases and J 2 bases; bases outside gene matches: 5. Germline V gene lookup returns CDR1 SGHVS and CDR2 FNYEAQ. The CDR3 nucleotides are TGTGCCAGCAGCTTCGAGCGGGGGGGCCCCACAGATACGCAGTATTTT. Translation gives CASSFERGGPTDTQYF.

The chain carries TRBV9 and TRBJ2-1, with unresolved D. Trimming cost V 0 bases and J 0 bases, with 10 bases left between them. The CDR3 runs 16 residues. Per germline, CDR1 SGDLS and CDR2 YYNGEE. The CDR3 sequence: CASSVGRPSSYNEQFF. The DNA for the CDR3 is TGTGCCAGCAGCGTAGGGCGGCCGAGCTCCTACAATGAGCAGTTCTTC. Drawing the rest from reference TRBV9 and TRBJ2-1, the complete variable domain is DSGVTQTPKHLITATGQRVTLRCSPRSGDLSVYWYQQSLDQGLQFLIQYYNGEERAKGNILERFSAQQFPDLHSELNLSSLELGDSALYFCASSVGRPSSYNEQFFGPGTRLTVL.

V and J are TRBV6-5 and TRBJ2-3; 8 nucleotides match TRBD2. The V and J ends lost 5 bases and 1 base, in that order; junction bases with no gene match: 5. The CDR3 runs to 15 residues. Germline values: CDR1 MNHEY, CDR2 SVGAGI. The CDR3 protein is CASSTQTSGTDTQYF. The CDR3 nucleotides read TGTGCCAGCAGTACTCAGACTAGCGGCACAGATACGCAGTATTTT.

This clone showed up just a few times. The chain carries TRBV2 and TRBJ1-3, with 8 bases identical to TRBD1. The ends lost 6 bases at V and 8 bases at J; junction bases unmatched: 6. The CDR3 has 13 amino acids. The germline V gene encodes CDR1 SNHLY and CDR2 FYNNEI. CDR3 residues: CASRPDRGYTIYF. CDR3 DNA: TGTGCCAGCAGACCCGACAGGGGCTACACCATATATTTT. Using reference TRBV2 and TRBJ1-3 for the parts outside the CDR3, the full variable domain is EPEVTQTPSHQVTQMGQEVILRCVPISNHLYFYWYRQILGQKVEFLVSFYNNEISEKSEIFDDQFSVERPDGSNFTLKIRSTKLEDSAMYFCASRPDRGYTIYFGEGSWLTVV.

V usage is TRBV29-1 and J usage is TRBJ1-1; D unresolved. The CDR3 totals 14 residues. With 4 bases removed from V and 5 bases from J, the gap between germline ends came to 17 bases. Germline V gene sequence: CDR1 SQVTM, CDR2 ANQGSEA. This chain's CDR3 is CSVGDSKTGTEAFF. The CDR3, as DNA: TGCAGCGTTGGAGATTCCAAAACGGGGACTGAAGCTTTCTTT.

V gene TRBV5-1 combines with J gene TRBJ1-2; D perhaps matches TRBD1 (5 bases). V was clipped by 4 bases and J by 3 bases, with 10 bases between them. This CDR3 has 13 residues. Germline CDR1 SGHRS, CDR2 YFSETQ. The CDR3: CASSLDSYYGYTF. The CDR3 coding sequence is TGCGCCAGCAGCCTCGACAGCTACTATGGCTACACCTTC. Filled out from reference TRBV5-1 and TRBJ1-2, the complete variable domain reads KAGVTQTPRYLIKTRGQQVTLSCSPISGHRSVSWYQQTPGQGLQFLFEYFSETQRNKGNFPGRFSGRQFSNSRSEMNVSTLELGDSALYLCASSLDSYYGYTFGSGTRLTVV.

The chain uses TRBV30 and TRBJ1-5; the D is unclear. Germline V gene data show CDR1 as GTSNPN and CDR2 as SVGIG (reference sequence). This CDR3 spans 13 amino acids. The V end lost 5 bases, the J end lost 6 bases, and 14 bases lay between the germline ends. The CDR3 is CAWVALEVQPQHF. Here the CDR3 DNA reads TGTGCCTGGGTTGCCCTCGAGGTTCAGCCCCAGCATTTT.

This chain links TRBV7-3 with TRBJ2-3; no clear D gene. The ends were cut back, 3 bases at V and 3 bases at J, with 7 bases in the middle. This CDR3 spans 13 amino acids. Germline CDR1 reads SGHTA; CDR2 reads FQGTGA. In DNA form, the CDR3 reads TGTGCCAGCAGCTTGGTCCGGACAGATACGCAGTATTTT. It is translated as CASSLVRTDTQYF.

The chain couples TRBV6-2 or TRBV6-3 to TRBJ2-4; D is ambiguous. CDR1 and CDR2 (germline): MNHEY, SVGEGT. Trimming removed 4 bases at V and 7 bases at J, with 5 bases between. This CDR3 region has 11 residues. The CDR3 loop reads CASSLENIQYF. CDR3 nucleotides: TGTGCCAGCAGTTTGGAGAACATTCAGTACTTC.

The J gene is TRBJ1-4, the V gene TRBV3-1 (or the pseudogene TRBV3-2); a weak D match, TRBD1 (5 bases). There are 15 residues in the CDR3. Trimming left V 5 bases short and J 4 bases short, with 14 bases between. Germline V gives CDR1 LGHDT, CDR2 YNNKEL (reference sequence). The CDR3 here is CASSFTGGVNEKLFF. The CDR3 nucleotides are TGTGCCAGCAGCTTCACAGGAGGGGTTAATGAAAAACTGTTTTTT.

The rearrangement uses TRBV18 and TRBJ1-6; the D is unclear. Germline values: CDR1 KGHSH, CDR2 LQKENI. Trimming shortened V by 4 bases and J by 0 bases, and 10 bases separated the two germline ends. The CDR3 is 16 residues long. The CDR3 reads CASSRSSSSYNSPLHF. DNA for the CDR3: TGTGCCAGCTCACGATCTTCGAGCTCCTATAATTCACCCCTCCACTTT.

The CDR3 reads CASSLTGWSSYEQYF. CDR3 nucleotides: TGTGCCAGCAGCCTGACGGGGTGGAGCTCCTACGAGCAGTACTTC. The chain combines TRBV7-2 with TRBJ2-7; D perhaps matches TRBD2 (5 bases). Germline V CDR1 and CDR2: SGHTA, FQGNSA. The V gene lost 5 bases and the J gene lost 0 bases, with 14 bases spanning the gap. The CDR3 contains 15 residues. Based on the CDR3 plus reference TRBV7-2 and TRBJ2-7, the full variable domain is GAGVSQSPSNKVTEKGKDVELRCDPISGHTALYWYRQSLGQGLEFLIYFQGNSAPDKSGLPSDRFSAERTGGSVSTLTIQRTQQEDSAVYLCASSLTGWSSYEQYFGPGTRLTVT.

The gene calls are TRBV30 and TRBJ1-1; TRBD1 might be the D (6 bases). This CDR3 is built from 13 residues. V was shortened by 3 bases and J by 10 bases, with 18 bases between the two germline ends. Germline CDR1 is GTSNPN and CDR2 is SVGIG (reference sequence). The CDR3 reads CAWSPEGGMGAFF. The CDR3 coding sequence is TGTGCCTGGAGCCCCGAAGGGGGAATGGGAGCTTTCTTT.